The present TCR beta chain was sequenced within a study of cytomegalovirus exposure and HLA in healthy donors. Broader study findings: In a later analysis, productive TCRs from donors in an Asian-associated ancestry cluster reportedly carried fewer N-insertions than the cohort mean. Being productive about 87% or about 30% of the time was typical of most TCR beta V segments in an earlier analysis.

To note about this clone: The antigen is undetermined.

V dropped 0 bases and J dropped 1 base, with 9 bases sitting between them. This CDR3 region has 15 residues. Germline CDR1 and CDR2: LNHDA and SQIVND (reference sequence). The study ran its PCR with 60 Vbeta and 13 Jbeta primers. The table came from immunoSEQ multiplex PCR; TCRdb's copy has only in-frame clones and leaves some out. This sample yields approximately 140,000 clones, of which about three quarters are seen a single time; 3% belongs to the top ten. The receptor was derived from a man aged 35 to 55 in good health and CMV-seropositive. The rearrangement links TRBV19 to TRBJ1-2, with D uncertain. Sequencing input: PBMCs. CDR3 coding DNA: TGTGCCAGTAGTATAGATAAGGAGGGTAACTATGGCTACACCTTC. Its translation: CASSIDKEGNYGYTF.